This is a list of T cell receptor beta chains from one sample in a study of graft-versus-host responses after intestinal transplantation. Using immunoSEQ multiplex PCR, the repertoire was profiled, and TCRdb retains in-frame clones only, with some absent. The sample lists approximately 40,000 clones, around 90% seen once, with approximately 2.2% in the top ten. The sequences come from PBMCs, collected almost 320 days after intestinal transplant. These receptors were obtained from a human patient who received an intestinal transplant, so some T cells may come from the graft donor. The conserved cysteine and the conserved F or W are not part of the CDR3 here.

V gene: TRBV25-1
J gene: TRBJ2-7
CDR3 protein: ASSDGGDEQY

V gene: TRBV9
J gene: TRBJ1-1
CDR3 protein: ASSPMGAGNTEAF

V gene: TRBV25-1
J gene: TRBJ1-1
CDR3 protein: ASSTGTVNTEAF

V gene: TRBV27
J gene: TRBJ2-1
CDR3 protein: ASSFFGGLAAWGEQF

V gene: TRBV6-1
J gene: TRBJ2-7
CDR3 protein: ASSEADRGAYEQY

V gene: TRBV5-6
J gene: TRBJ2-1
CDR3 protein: ASSLRSLPHNEQF

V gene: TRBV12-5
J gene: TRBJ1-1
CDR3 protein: ASGLGGGVNTEAF

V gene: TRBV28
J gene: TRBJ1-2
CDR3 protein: ASSLWTASGGYT

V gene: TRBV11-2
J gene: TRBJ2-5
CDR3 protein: ASSSRGRTKTQY

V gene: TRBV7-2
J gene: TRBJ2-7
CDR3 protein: ASSLAPSEQY

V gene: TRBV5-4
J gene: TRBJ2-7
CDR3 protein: ASSHQSRALYEQY

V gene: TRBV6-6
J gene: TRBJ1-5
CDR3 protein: ASSYTGSQQPQH

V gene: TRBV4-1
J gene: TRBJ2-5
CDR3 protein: ASSQDRSRGLLQETQY

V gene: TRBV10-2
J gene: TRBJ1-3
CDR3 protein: ASSAPALSGNTIY

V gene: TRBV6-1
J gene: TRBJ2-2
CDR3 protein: ASSQLAGGGGELF

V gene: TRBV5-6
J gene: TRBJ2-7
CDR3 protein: ASSFAGVGEQY

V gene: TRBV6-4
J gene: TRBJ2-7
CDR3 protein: ASSSKAGAEQY

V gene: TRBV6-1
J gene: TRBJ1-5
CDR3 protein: ASSSTGGGDQPQH

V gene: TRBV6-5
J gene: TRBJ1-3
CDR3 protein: ASRDRGGAGNTIY

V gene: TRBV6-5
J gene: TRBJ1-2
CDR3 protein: ASSSGQGLSNYGYT

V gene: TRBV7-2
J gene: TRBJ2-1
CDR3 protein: ASSLVRVRDEQF

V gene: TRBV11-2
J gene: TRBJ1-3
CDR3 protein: ASSLDRAKGRGFSGNTIY

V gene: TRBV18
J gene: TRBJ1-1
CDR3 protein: ASSPRGDRGGGEAF

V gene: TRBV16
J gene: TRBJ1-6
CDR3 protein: ASSQFGQVRSPLH

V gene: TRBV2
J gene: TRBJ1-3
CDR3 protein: ASSTGQGPGNTIY

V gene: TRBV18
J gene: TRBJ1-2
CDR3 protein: ASSSMDYGYT

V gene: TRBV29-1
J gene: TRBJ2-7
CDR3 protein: SVGSLQGIGSYEQY

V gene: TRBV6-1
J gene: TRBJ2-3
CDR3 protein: ASKGSGTADTQY

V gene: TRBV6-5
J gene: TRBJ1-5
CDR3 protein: ASSSGVGFSNQPQH

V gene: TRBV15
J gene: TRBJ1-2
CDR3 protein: ATSRGGPFNYGYT

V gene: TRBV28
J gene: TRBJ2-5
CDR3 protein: ASSLVIQGGVQVQETQY

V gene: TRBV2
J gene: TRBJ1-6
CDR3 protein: ASRRDRGRTRSPLH

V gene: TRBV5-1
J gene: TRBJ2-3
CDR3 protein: ASSLGVSAQSRTDTQY

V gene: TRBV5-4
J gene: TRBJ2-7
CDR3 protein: ASRQGTGEQY

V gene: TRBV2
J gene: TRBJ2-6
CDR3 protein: ASSEAPRVGANVLT

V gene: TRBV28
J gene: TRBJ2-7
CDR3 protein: ASRLGLAGTSYEQY

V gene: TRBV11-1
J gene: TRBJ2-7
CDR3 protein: ASRRGTADFYEQY

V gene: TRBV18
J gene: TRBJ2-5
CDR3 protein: ASSPQMGETQY

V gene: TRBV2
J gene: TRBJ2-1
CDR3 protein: ASSEEGTPYNEQF

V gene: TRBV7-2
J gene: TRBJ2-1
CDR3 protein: ASSHPSGSLYNEQF

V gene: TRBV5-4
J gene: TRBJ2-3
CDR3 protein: ATSSLRDTDTQY

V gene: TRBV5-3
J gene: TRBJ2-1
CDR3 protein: ARSPKWVISYNEQF

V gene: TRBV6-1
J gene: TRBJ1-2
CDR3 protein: ASSEATDLRGYT

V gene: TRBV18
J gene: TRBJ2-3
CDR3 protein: ASSPPGSTDTQY